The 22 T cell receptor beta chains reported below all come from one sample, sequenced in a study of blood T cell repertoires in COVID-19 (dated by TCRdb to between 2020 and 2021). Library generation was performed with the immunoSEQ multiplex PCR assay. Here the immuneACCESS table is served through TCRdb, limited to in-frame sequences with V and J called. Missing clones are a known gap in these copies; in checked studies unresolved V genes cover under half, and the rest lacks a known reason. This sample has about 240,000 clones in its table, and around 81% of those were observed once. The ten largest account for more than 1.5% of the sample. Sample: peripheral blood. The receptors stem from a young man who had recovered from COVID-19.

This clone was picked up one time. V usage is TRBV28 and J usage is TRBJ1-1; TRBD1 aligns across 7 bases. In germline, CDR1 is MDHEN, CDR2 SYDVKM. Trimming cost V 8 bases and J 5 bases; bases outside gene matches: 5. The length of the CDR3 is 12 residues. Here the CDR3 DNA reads TGTGCCAGCGGGGGACAGAGGACTGAAGCTTTCTTT. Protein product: CASGGQRTEAFF.

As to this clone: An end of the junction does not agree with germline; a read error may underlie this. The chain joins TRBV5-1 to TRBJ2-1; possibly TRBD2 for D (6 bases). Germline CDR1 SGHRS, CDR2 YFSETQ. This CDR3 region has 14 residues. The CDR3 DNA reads TGCGCCAGCAGCTTGGGGGACTCCCACAATGAGCAGTTCTTC. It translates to CASSLGDSHNEQFF.

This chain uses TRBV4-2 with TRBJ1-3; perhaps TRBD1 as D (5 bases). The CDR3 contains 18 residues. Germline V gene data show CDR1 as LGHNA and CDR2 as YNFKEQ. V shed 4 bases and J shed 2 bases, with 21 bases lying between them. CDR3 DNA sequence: TGTGCCAGCAGCCTCCACCTCGGGGGACTGTCGGCTGGAAACACCATATATTTT. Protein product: CASSLHLGGLSAGNTIYF.

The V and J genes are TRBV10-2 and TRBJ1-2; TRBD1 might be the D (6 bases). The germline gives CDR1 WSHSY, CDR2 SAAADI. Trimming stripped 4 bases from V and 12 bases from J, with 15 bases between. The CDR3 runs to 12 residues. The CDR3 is CASSVGANGHTF. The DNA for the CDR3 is TGCGCCAGCAGTGTGGGGGCCAACGGGCACACCTTC.

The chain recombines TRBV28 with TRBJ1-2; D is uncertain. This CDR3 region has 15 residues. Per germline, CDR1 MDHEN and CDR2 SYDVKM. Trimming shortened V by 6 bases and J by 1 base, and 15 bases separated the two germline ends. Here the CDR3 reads CASRYGPGDNYGYTF. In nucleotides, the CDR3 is TGTGCCAGCAGATATGGGCCCGGGGATAACTATGGCTACACCTTC.

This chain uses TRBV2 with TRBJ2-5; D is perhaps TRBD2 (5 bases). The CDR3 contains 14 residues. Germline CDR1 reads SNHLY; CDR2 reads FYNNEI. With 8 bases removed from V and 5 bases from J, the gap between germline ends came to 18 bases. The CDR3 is CASERRRLPETQYF. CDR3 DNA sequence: TGTGCCAGCGAGCGCCGGCGACTACCCGAGACCCAGTACTTC.

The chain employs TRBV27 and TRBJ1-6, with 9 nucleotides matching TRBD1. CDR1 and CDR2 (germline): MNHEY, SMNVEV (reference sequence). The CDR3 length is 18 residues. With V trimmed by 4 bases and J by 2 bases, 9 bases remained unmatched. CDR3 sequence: CASSSTGTGFAYNSPLHF. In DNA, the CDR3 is TGTGCCAGCAGTTCAACCGGGACAGGGTTCGCCTATAATTCACCCCTCCACTTT.

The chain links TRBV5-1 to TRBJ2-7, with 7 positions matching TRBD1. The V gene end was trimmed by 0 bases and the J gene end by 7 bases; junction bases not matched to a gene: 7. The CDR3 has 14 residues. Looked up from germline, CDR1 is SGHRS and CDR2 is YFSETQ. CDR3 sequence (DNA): TGCGCCAGCAGCTTGGGTGGACAGGCTACGGAGCAGTACGTC. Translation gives CASSLGGQATEQYV.

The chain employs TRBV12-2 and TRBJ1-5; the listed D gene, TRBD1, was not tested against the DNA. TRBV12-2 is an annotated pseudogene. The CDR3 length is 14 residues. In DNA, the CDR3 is TGTGCAAGTCGCTTAGGCCAGGGCAATCAGCCCCAGCATTTT. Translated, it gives CASRLGQGNQPQHF.

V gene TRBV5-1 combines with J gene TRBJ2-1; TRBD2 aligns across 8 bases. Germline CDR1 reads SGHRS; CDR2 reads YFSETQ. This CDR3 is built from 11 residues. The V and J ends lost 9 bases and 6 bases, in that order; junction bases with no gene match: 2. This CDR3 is CATGRGNEQFF. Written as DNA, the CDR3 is TGCGCCACCGGGAGGGGCAATGAGCAGTTCTTC.

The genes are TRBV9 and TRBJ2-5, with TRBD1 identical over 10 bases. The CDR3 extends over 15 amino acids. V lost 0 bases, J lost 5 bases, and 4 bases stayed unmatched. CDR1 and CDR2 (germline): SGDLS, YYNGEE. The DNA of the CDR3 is TGTGCCAGCAGCGTAGAAGAGACAGGGGGCGAGACCCAGTACTTC. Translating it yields CASSVEETGGETQYF.

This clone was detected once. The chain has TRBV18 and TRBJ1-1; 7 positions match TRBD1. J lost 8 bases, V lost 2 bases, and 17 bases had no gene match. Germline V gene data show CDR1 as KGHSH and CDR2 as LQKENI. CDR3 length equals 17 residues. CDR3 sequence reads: CASSPSFVARQGTEAFF. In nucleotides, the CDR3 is TGTGCCAGCTCACCAAGTTTCGTCGCGCGACAGGGTACAGAAGCTTTCTTT.

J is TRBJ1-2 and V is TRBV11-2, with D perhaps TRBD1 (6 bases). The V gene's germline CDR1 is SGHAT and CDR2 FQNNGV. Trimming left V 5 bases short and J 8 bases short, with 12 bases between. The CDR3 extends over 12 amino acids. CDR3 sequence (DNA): TGTGCCAGCAGCCACACAGGGATGGGCTACACCTTC. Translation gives CASSHTGMGYTF.

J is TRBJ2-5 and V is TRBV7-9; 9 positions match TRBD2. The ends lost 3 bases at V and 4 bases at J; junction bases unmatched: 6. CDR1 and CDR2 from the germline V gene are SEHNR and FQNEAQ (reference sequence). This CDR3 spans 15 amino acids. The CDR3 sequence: CASSFSGGPGETQYF. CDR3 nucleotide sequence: TGTGCCAGCAGCTTCAGCGGGGGGCCGGGAGAGACCCAGTACTTC.

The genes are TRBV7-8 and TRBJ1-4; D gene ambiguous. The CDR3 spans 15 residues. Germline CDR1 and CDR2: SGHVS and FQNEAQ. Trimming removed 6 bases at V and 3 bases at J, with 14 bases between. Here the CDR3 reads CASSQSRVANEKLFF. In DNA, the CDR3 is TGTGCCAGCAGTCAATCCCGAGTGGCTAATGAAAAACTGTTTTTT.

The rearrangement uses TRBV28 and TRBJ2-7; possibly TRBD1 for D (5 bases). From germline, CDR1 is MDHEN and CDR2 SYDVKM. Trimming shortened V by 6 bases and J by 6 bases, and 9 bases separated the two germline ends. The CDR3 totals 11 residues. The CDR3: CASSNRGEQYV. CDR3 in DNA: TGTGCCAGCAGCAATAGGGGCGAGCAGTACGTC.

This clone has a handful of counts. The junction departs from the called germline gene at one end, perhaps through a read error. DNA for the CDR3: TGTGCCAGCAGCAGCAACCTTGGAGGGACCTACTTT. This codes for CASSSNLGGTYF. V is TRBV3-1 (or the pseudogene TRBV3-2) and J is TRBJ1-6; D might be TRBD1 (5 bases). The CDR3 contains 12 residues. Germline V gene sequence: CDR1 LGHDT, CDR2 YNNKEL (reference sequence).

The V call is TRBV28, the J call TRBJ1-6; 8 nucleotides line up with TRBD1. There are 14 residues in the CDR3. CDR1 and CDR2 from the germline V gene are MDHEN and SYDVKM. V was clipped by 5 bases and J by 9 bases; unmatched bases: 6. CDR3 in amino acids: CASSQDRELSPLHF. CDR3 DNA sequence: TGTGCCAGCAGTCAGGACAGGGAACTTTCACCCCTCCACTTT.

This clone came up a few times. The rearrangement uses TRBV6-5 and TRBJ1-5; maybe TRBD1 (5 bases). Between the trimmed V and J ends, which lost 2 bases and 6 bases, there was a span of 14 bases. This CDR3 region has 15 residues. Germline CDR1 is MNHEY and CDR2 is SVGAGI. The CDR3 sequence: CASSYTQGTGQPQHF. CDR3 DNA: TGTGCCAGCAGTTACACGCAGGGAACGGGTCAGCCCCAGCATTTT.

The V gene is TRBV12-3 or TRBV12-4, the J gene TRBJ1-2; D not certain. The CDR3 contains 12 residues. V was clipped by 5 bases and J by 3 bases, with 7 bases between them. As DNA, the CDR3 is TGTGCCAGCAGTAGAGAGGACTATGGCTACACCTTC. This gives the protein CASSREDYGYTF.

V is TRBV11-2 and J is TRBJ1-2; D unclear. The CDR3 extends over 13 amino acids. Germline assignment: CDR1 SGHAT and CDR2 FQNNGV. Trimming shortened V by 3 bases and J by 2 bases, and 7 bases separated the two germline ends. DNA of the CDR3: TGTGCCAGCAGCTTCGCGGTAAACTATGGCTACACCTTC. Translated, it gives CASSFAVNYGYTF. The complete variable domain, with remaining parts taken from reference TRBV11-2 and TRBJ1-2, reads EAGVAQSPRYKIIEKRQSVAFWCNPISGHATLYWYQQILGQGPKLLIQFQNNGVVDDSQLPKDRFSAERLKGVDSTLKIQPAKLEDSAVYLCASSFAVNYGYTFGSGTRLTVV.

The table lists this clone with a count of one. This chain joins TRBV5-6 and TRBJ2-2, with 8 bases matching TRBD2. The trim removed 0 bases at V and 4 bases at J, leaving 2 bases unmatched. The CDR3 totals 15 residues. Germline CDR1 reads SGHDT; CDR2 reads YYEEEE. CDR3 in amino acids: CASSLGLASTGELFF. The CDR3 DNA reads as TGTGCCAGCAGCTTGGGACTAGCGAGCACCGGGGAGCTGTTTTTT.